This T cell receptor (beta chain) was sequenced in a study of blood T cell repertoires in COVID-19. Study context: PBMCs, B-cell-depleted T cells, or T cells were the source of the cDNA or gDNA that made up the material.

V lost 4 bases to trimming and J lost 6 bases; unmatched junction nucleotides: 14. CDR1 is SGHRS and CDR2 is YFSETQ in the germline V gene. The CDR3 length is 18 residues. This clone was found once. The assay was immunoSEQ multiplex PCR, and TCRdb's table has in-frame clones only and misses some. The repertoire consists of about 160,000 clones, with around four fifths occurring once and the leading ten covering under 2.5%. The sequencing sample was made of peripheral blood. The sequence came from a man in his sixties or seventies with acute or convalescent COVID-19. The rearrangement joins TRBV5-1 to TRBJ2-1, with 12 positions matching TRBD1. CDR3 sequence: CASSNMGTGGAVGNEQFF. The CDR3 coding sequence is TGCGCCAGCAGCAACATGGGGACAGGGGGCGCAGTAGGCAATGAGCAGTTCTTC.